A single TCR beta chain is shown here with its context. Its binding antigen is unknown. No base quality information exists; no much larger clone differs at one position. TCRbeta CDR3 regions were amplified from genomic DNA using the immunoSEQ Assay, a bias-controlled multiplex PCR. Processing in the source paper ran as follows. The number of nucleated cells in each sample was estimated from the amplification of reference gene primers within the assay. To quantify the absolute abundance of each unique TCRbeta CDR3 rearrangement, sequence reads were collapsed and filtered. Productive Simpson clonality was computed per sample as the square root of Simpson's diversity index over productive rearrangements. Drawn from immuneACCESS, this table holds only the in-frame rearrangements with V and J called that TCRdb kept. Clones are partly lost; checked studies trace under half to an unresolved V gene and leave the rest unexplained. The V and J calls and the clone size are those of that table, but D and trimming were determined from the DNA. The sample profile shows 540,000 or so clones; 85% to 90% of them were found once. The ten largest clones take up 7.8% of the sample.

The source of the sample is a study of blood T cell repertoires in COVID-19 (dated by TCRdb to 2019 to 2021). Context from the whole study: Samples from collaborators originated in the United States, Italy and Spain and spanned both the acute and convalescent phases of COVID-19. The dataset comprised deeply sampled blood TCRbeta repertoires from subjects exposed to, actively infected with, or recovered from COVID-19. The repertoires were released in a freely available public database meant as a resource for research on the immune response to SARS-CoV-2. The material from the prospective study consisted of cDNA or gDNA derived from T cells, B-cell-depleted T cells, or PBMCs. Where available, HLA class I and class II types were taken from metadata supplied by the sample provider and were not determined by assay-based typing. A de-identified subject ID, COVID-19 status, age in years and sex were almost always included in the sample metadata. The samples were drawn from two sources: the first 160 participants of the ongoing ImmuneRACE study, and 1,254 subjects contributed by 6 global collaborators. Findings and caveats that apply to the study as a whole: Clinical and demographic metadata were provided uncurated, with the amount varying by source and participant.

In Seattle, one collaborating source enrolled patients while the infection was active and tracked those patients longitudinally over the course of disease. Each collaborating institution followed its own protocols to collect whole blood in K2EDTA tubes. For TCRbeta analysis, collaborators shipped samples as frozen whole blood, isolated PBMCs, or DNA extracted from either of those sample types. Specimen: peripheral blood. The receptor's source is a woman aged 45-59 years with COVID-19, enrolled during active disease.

The bases are TGCGCCAGCAGCCGCCTAGGGGCCGCCGGCAATGAGCAGTTCTTC. This gives the protein CASSRLGAAGNEQFF. The chain is made from TRBV4-1 and TRBJ2-1; D gene: possibly TRBD1, on 5 matching bases. In the germline V gene, CDR1 corresponds to MGHRA and CDR2 to YSYEKL. Taken from cysteine to phenylalanine, the CDR3 has 15 residues. Just CDR3 DNA is preserved here, 45 bases in frame from base 1. The V and J ends are trimmed by 4 bases and 6 bases, leaving 16 bases between them.